This T cell receptor (beta chain) is from a study of blood T cell repertoires in COVID-19 (dated by TCRdb to 2019 to 2021). With regard to the full study: Samples from collaborators originated in the United States, Italy and Spain and spanned both the acute and convalescent phases of COVID-19. The material from the prospective study consisted of cDNA or gDNA derived from T cells, B-cell-depleted T cells, or PBMCs. Subjects who had been exposed to COVID-19, were actively infected with it, or had recovered from it provided the deeply sampled blood TCRbeta repertoires that made up the dataset. The repertoires were made available in a free public database intended to serve as a resource for research on the immune response to SARS-CoV-2. Samples came from the ongoing ImmuneRACE study (first 160 participants) plus 1,254 subjects from 6 global collaborators. Sample metadata almost always included a de-identified subject ID, COVID-19 status, age in years and sex. Where available, HLA class I and class II types were taken from metadata supplied by the sample provider and were not determined by assay-based typing.

On the study overall, not on this receptor specifically: The amount of clinical and demographic metadata varied by source and participant and was provided uncurated.

Participants in the prospective study were aged about 18 to 100 years, lived in 20 to 30 United States geographic areas, and enrolled through a virtual design. In the prospective study, cohorts were assigned on the basis of participant-reported clinical history obtained from a screening survey and a study questionnaire. In the prospective study, mobile phlebotomists collected whole blood, serum and a nasopharyngeal or oropharyngeal swab from each participant. Participants in the prospective study had the option to provide additional blood draws and questionnaires over an approximately 2-month period. Blood samples from the prospective study were shipped frozen or at room temperature prior to DNA extraction. A word on this clone: Its antigen remains undetermined. The junction does not match germline at one end; this may be a read error.

TCRbeta CDR3 regions were amplified from genomic DNA using the immunoSEQ Assay, a bias-controlled multiplex PCR. Concerning the study's data processing: The number of nucleated cells in each sample was estimated from the amplification of reference gene primers within the assay. Sequence reads were collapsed and filtered to measure the absolute abundance of every unique TCRbeta CDR3 rearrangement. Productive Simpson clonality was computed per sample as the square root of Simpson's diversity index over productive rearrangements. TCRdb limited this immuneACCESS table to in-frame rearrangements with V and J called. A share of clones is missing; checked studies link under half to unresolved V genes, and the rest is unexplained. That table gives V, J and clone size, and the DNA gave D and trimming. In all, the sample holds fewer than 350,000 clones, and around 91% of those were seen once. Approximately 1.5% of the sample is held by the ten biggest clonotypes.

CDR3 length: 15 amino acids, cysteine to phenylalanine. The CDR3 DNA has 45 bases and is translated from base 1. Sequences SSHAT (CDR1) and FNYEAQ (CDR2) are obtained from the germline V gene (reference sequence). The V gene is TRBV7-7 and the J gene is TRBJ2-1, and TRBD2 matches 7 of the central bases. Sequencing was carried out using PBMCs or T cells enriched from blood (not recorded which). This receptor was taken from a woman between 18 and 30 years old with acute COVID-19. The sequence in DNA is TGTGCTAGCAGCTTAGGTAGCGGGTCACACAATGAGCAGTTCTTC. Protein translation: CASSLGSGSHNEQFF.